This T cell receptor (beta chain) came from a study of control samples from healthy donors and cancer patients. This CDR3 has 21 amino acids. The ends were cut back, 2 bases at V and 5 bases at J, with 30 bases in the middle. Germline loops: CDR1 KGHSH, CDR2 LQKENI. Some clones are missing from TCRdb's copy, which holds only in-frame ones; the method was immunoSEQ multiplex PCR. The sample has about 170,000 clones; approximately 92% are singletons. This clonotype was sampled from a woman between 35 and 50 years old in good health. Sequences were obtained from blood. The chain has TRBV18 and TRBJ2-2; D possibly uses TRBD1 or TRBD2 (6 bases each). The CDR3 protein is CASSPGIDGGASLDGTGELFF. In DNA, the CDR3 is TGTGCCAGCTCACCAGGAATCGACGGGGGCGCAAGTCTAGACGGGACCGGGGAGCTGTTTTTT.